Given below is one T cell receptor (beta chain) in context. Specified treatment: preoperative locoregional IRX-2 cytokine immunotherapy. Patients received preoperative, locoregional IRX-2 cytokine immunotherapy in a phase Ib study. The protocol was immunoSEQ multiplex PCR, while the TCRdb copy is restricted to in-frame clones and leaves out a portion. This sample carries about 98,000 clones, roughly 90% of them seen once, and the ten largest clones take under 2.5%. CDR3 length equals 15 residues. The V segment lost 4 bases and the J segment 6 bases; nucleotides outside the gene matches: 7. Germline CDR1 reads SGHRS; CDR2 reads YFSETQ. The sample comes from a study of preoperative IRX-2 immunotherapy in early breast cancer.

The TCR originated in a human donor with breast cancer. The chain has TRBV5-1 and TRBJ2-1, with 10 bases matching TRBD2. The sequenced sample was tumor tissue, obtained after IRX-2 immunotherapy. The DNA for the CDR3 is TGCGCCAGCAGCGCTCAGACTAGCGGGCTCAATGAGCAGTTCTTC. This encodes CASSAQTSGLNEQFF.